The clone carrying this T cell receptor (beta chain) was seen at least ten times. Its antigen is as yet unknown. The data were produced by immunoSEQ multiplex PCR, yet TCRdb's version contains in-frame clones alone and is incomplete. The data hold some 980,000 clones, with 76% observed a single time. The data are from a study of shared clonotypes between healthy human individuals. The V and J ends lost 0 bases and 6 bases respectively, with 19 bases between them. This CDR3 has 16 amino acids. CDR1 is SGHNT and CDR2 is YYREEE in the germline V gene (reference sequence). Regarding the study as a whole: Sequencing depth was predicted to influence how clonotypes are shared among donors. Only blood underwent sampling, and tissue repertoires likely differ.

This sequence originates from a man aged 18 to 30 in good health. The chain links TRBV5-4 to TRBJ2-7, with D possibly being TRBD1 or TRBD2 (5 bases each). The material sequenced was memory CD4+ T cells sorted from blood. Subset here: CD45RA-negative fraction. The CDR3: CASSLVVGRVFGEQYF. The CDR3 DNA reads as TGTGCCAGCAGCTTGGTCGTGGGGCGGGTTTTCGGCGAGCAGTACTTC.